This TCR beta chain is from a study of T cells in Graves' hyperthyroidism and ophthalmopathy (dated by TCRdb to about 2019). Study-wide context: Peripheral blood samples were taken at the time of initial diagnosis, prior to any treatment. To identify TCR V-J signatures that set the groups apart, the researchers used a discovery cohort of more than 95 patients, made up of 40 to 45 with Graves' ophthalmopathy and about 60 with stable Graves' hyperthyroidism. Prospective prediction of ophthalmopathy was tested in an independent validation cohort consisting of fewer than 20 hyperthyroidism patients and 15 to 17 patients who later progressed to ophthalmopathy. The 75 to 100 discovery patients were divided at random into training and test sets in a 7:3 ratio. Thyroid tissue and blood T-cell repertoires from roughly 6 Graves' hyperthyroidism patients were also compared in the study. After blood sampling, hyperthyroidism patients were treated with methimazole at a starting dose of 30 mg daily, and ophthalmopathy patients were treated with high-dose intravenous methylprednisolone. TCR Vbeta CDR3 sequencing of 135 peripheral blood samples (over 40 ophthalmopathy, approximately 80 hyperthyroidism and some 17 progressor patients) is reported in the paper. Findings and caveats that apply to the study as a whole: During validation, the model predicted progression to ophthalmopathy a median of about 6.3 months ahead of onset, with approximately 71% sensitivity and 72.22% specificity. Sample size was not statistically predetermined, and blinding of investigators to group allocation was not performed. Most expanded thyroid clonotypes (frequency above 0.001) were also found in blood, which suggests that blood repertoires may mirror thyroid immune responses. A 13 V-J signature model separated ophthalmopathy from stable hyperthyroidism, with 87.88% sensitivity and 81.08% specificity in cross-validation and 80%/75% in testing.

Ophthalmopathy patients had moderately to severely active disease, Clinical Activity Score of at least 3, NOSPECS grade of at least 4, and duration under 3 months. The study excluded patients with uncontrolled infections, other autoimmune diseases, pregnancy or lactation. Diagnoses were based on clinical symptoms, serum thyroxine and TRAb, thyroid ultrasound and orbital computed tomography. Ficoll-Paque density gradient centrifugation was used to isolate PBMCs from under 11 ml of fresh peripheral blood. Total RNA was extracted with Trizol reagent, and quality was checked on an Agilent 2100 Bioanalyzer. Ten or more counts support this clonotype. What antigen it recognizes has not been identified. Base qualities were left out, and no much larger clone turns up one base away. CDR1 and CDR2 are read off the germline V gene as MNHNS and SASEGT. Reading from cysteine to phenylalanine, the CDR3 counts 15 amino acids. Of all the DNA, just the CDR3 is kept, 45 bases in frame from base 1. V loses 4 bases of germline sequence and J loses 1 base, and the interval between the two ends is 13 bases.

TCR beta CDR3 regions were amplified from RNA transcripts. A first-round RT-PCR of the TCR CDR3 used the HTBI primer set with the Qiagen OneStep RT-PCR kit. Libraries were constructed in a second round of multiplex PCR, after which size selection and purification were performed. The libraries were sequenced on an Illumina HiSeq2000 using paired-end 100 bp reads. For the original study's pipeline: Raw data were processed with SOAPnuke, discarding reads with adapters, uncalled bases, mean Phred below 15, or no exact constant-primer or identifier match. COPE v1.2.5 was used to merge the high-quality paired reads, and each unique nucleotide sequence was defined as a clonotype. MiTCR v1.1 was used to align the clonotypes against IMGT TRBV, TRBD and TRBJ reference segments. Only V-J combinations with frequency above 0.0001, covering 99% to 99.2% of repertoires, were analysed. The TCS score was defined as F50 (clonal expansion) divided by E x V (chaos), with BLOSUM62-based TCRdist calculated between CDR3 peptides within each V-J. Welch's t-statistics and random forest reduced fewer than 600 V-J features to under 15, which were used in a naive Bayes classifier (R e1071). TCRdb's own reprocessing of the public reads used fastp at Q25 and MiXCR and kept productive beta chains. Here each entry gathers all rows of one CDR3 protein and keeps the most common genes and DNA. These V and J calls rely on TCRdb rather than the paper's analysis. Present in this sample are a few hundred thousand distinct CDR3 sequences, 15% to 20% of which were seen just once. 15% to 19% of the sample goes to the ten largest clones.

The TCR originated in a woman in her 40s with Graves' ophthalmopathy. The sample taken for sequencing was blood. The sequence links TRBV6-1 to TRBJ1-1; the D region possibly corresponds to TRBD1 (6 bases align). The CDR3 region has the sequence CASSVDRGRNTEAFF. The sequence in DNA is TGTGCCAGCAGTGTGGATCGGGGGCGGAACACTGAAGCTTTCTTT.